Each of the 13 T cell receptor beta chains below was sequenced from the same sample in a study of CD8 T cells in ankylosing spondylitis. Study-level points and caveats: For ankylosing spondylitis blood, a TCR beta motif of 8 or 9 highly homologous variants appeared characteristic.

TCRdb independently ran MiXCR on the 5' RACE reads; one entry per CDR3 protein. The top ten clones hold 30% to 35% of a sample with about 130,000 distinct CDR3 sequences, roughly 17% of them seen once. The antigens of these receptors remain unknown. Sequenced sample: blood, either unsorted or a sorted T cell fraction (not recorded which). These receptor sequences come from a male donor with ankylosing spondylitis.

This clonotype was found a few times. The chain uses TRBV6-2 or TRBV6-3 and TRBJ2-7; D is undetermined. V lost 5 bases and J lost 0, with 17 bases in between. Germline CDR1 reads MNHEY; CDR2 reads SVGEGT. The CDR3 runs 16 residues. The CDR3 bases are TGTGCCAGCAGTCCTAAAGATCACTCATTCTCCTACGAGCAGTACTTC. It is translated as CASSPKDHSFSYEQYF.

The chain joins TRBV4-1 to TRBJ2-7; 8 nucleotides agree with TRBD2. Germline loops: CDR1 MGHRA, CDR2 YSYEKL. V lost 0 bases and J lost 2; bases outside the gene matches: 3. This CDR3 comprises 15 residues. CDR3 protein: CASSQEGLEAYEQYF. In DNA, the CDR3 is TGCGCCAGCAGCCAAGAGGGACTAGAAGCCTACGAGCAGTACTTC.

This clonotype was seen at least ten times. The CDR3 loop reads CASSYNPNPSYEQYF. CDR3 bases: TGTGCCAGCAGCTATAACCCGAACCCATCCTACGAGCAGTACTTC. The V call is TRBV3-1, the J call TRBJ2-7; D gene unclear. V gave up 5 bases and J gave up 1 base, with 15 bases separating them. This CDR3 region has 15 residues. Germline assignment: CDR1 LGHDT and CDR2 YNNKEL (reference sequence).

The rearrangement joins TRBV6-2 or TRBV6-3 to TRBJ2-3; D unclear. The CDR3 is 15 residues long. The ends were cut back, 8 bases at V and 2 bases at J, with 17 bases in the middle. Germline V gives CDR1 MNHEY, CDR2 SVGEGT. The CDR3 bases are TGTGCCAGCTCGACCGGGCGACTTTTCACAGATACGCAGTATTTT. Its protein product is CASSTGRLFTDTQYF.

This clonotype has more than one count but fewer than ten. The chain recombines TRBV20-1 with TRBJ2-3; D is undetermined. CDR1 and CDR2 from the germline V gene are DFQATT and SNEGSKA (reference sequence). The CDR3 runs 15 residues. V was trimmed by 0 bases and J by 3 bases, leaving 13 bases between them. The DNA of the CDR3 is TGCAGTGCTAGAGATGTCGGGCTGTGGACAGATACGCAGTATTTT. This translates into CSARDVGLWTDTQYF.

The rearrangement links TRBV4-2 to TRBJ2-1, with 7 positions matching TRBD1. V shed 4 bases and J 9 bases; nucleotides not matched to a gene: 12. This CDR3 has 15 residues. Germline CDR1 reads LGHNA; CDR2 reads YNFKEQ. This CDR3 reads CASSLADRVVGEQFF. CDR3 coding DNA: TGTGCCAGCAGCCTTGCAGACAGGGTAGTAGGTGAGCAGTTCTTC.

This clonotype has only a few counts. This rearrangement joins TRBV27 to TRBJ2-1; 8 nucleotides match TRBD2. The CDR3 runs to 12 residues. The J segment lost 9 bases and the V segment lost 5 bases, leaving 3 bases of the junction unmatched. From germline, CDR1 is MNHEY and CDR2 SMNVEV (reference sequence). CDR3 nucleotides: TGTGCCAGCAGTCCCGGGGGGGCTGAGCAGTTCTTC. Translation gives CASSPGGAEQFF.

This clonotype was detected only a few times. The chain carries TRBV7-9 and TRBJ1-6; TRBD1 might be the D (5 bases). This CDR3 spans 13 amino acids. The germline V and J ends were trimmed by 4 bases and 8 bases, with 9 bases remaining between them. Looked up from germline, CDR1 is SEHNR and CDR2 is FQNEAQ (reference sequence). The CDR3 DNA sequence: TGTGCCAGCAGCTCCTTCAGGGATTCACCCCTCCACTTT. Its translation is CASSSFRDSPLHF.

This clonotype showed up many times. The CDR3 loop reads CASSATGLGYEKLFF. CDR3 nucleotide sequence: TGTGCCAGCAGCGCAACAGGTTTGGGATATGAAAAACTGTTTTTT. The chain joins TRBV9 to TRBJ1-4; TRBD1 is a possible D gene (5 bases). The CDR3 totals 15 residues. Germline loops: CDR1 SGDLS, CDR2 YYNGEE. With 3 bases removed from V and 6 bases from J, the gap between germline ends came to 15 bases. Based on the CDR3 plus reference TRBV9 and TRBJ1-4, the full variable domain is DSGVTQTPKHLITATGQRVTLRCSPRSGDLSVYWYQQSLDQGLQFLIQYYNGEERAKGNILERFSAQQFPDLHSELNLSSLELGDSALYFCASSATGLGYEKLFFGSGTQLSVL.

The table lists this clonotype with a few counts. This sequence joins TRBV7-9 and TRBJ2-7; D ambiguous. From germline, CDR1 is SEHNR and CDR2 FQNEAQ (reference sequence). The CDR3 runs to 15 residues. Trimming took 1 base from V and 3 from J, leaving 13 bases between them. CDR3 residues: CASSLDYGLFYEQYF. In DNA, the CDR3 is TGTGCCAGCAGCTTAGACTACGGGCTCTTCTACGAGCAGTACTTC. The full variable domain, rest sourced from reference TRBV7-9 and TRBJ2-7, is DTGVSQNPRHKITKRGQNVTFRCDPISEHNRLYWYRQTLGQGPEFLTYFQNEAQLEKSRLLSDRFSAERPKGSFSTLEIQRTEQGDSAMYLCASSLDYGLFYEQYFGPGTRLTVT.

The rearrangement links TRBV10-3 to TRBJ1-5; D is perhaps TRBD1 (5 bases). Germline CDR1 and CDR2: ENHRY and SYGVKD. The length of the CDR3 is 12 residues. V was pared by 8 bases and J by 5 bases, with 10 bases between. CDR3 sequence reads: CAIGAGDQPQHF. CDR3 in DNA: TGTGCCATCGGGGCGGGGGATCAGCCCCAGCATTTT.

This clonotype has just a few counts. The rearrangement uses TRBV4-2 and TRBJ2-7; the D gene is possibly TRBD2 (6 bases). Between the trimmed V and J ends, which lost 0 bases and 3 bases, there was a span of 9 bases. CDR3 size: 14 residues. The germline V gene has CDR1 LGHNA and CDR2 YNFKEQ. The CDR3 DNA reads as TGTGCCAGCAGCCAAGAAAAGGACTACTACGAGCAGTACTTC. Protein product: CASSQEKDYYEQYF.

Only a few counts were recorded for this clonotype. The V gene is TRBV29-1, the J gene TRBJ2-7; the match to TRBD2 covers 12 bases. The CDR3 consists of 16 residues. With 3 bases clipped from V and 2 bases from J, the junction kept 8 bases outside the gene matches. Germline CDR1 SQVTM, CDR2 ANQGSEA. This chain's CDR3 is CSVDWTSGTGAYEQYF. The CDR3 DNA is TGCAGCGTTGATTGGACTAGCGGGACCGGGGCCTACGAGCAGTACTTC.